The clone carrying this T cell receptor beta chain has a single count. This entry belongs to a study of a mutant IDH1 vaccine in newly diagnosed glioma. About the research overall: The treated population exhibited a male proportion of around 62%, a female proportion of about 38%, and a mean age of about 40 years.

Time point in this sample: baseline, week 1 (first vaccination visit). This sample's treatment: pre-vaccination baseline after standard-of-care therapy. Clones were sequenced by immunoSEQ multiplex PCR, and TCRdb holds only the in-frame ones, with some missing. The sample includes tens of thousands of clones, approximately 80% of them seen just once. This receptor was identified in a woman aged 40-49 years with glioma. The sequencing used PBMCs, collected from a glioma patient treated with radiotherapy, temozolomide or both.

CDR3 amino acids: CASIKSSYEQYF. The CDR3 region has the DNA TGTGCCAGCATTAAGAGCTCCTACGAGCAGTACTTC. This chain links TRBV2 with TRBJ2-7; no clear D. Germline V gene sequence: CDR1 SNHLY, CDR2 FYNNEI. This CDR3 contains 12 residues. The germline V and J ends were trimmed by 7 bases and 0 bases, with 7 bases remaining between them.